Presented here are 2 T cell receptor beta chains from one specimen sequenced in a study of technical replicates of blood from a handful of donors. Assay: immunoSEQ multiplex PCR; the TCRdb copy retains only in-frame clones and omits some. The sample records 75,000 to 95,000 clones, 94% being singletons. Sample: T cells isolated from PBMCs. The receptor set was obtained from a human donor in good health.

The genes are TRBV18 and TRBJ1-4; no definite D call. CDR3 length: 15 amino acids. V lost 2 bases, J lost 4 bases, and 11 bases lay in between. Germline V gene data show CDR1 as KGHSH and CDR2 as LQKENI. CDR3 sequence (DNA): TGTGCCAGCTCACCAGGGCCAGGAATTAATGAAAAACTGTTTTTT. Translation gives CASSPGPGINEKLFF.

The chain uses TRBV9 and TRBJ2-7, with 7 bases aligning to TRBD1. CDR1 is SGDLS, CDR2 YYNGEE, per germline. The V gene end was trimmed by 4 bases and the J gene end by 0 bases; junction bases not matched to a gene: 4. CDR3 length: 14 amino acids. The CDR3 loop reads CASSTGQSSYEQYF. The CDR3 DNA is TGTGCCAGCAGCACGGGACAGAGCTCCTACGAGCAGTACTTC. Full variable domain (remainder filled in from reference TRBV9 and TRBJ2-7): DSGVTQTPKHLITATGQRVTLRCSPRSGDLSVYWYQQSLDQGLQFLIQYYNGEERAKGNILERFSAQQFPDLHSELNLSSLELGDSALYFCASSTGQSSYEQYFGPGTRLTVT.